Each of the 11 T cell receptor beta chains below was sequenced from the same sample in a study of tumor and adjacent non-tumor tissue in lung cancer. The template was RNA from unsorted bulk tissue. A modified ARM-PCR protocol with three rounds of nested PCR amplified TCRbeta. TCRdb independently ran MiXCR on the multiplex PCR reads; one entry per CDR3 protein. The table lists 100,000 to 150,000 distinct CDR3 sequences, about 66% of them singletons, with roughly 13% in the top ten. The sequenced material came from lung tumor tissue. These receptors came from a man aged 25 to 45 with non-small cell lung cancer.

This clonotype was picked up many times. The rearrangement links TRBV20-1 to TRBJ1-1, with 7 bases fitting TRBD1. The length of the CDR3 is 14 residues. After removal of 5 bases from V and 6 bases from J, the junction contained 12 bases not matched to a gene. The germline gives CDR1 DFQATT, CDR2 SNEGSKA (reference sequence). The CDR3 spells CSAPPRDRNAEAFF. In DNA, the CDR3 is TGCAGTGCTCCTCCCCGGGACAGAAACGCTGAAGCTTTCTTT.

A note on this clonotype: A much larger clone lies one base from this, so it may be a read error. The chain employs TRBV20-1 and TRBJ2-5; 9 bases are shared with TRBD1. CDR1 DFQATT and CDR2 SNEGSKA come from the germline V gene (reference sequence). This CDR3 is built from 17 residues. With 4 bases clipped from V and 1 base from J, the junction kept 13 bases outside the gene matches. The CDR3 coding sequence is TGCAGTGCTATAGCTCAGCTGGGACAGGGCCCCCAAGAGACCCAGTACTTC. It is translated as CSAIAQLGQGPQETQYF.

Turning to this clonotype: Just one base apart from a much larger clone, this may be a read error. CDR3 loop: CASSSQTGHSNEQFF. The CDR3 region has the DNA TGTGCCAGCAGTTCACAAACGGGACATTCGAATGAGCAGTTCTTC. The chain joins TRBV6-5 to TRBJ2-1, with a tentative D call TRBD1 (6 bases). Per germline, CDR1 MNHEY and CDR2 SVGAGI. V dropped 4 bases and J dropped 7 bases, with 17 bases sitting between them. The CDR3 sequence is 15 residues long.

The chain employs TRBV6-5 and TRBJ2-2; TRBD1 might be the D (6 bases). There are 14 residues in the CDR3. Trimming took off 3 bases at V and 5 bases at J, with 10 bases between the two ends. Germline assignment: CDR1 MNHEY and CDR2 SVGAGI. DNA for the CDR3: TGTGCCAGCAGTTATTACAGGGATACCGGGGAGCTGTTTTTT. The encoded protein is CASSYYRDTGELFF.

This clonotype was detected ten times or more. The V call is TRBV6-6, the J call TRBJ2-1, with 7 positions matching TRBD1. The germline V gene has CDR1 MNHNY and CDR2 SVGAGI (reference sequence). This CDR3 region has 17 residues. With 0 bases clipped from V and 4 bases from J, the junction kept 9 bases outside the gene matches. DNA for the CDR3: TGTGCCAGCAGTTACTCCGCGACAGGGAATTTTTACAATGAGCAGTTCTTC. Translated, it gives CASSYSATGNFYNEQFF.

V gene TRBV6-1 combines with J gene TRBJ1-5, with D uncertain. The CDR3 extends over 16 amino acids. Germline CDR1 is MNHNS and CDR2 is SASEGT. Trimming left V 5 bases short and J 14 bases short, with 28 bases between. CDR3 sequence (DNA): TGTGCCAGCAGTCACATAGGGAGGGTACGCAATCAACCCAAGCATTTT. Encoded protein: CASSHIGRVRNQPKHF.

Note on this clonotype: Given a much more abundant clone one base away, this may be a read error. This chain joins TRBV6-5 and TRBJ1-2; D unclear. In germline, CDR1 is MNHEY, CDR2 SVGAGI. The CDR3 has 10 residues. The V gene lost 6 bases and the J gene lost 5 bases, with 4 bases spanning the gap. The CDR3, as DNA: TGTGCCAGCAGGGGGTATGGCTACACCTTC. This translates into CASRGYGYTF.

As concerns this clonotype: A much larger clonotype is one base distant, so this may be a read error. V and J are TRBV29-1 and TRBJ2-4, with TRBD1 matching 9 bases. CDR1 is SQVTM, CDR2 ANQGSEA, per germline. The CDR3 contains 12 residues. The DNA for the CDR3 is TGCAGCGTTCGGACAGGGGAAAACATTCACTACTTC. This gives the protein CSVRTGENIHYF.

About this clonotype: An end of the junction differs from the germline gene, which may be a read error. The chain employs TRBV4-1 and TRBJ2-7, with D tentatively TRBD1 (6 bases). This CDR3 has 16 amino acids. Germline-derived CDR1 and CDR2 are MGHRA and YSYEKL. The CDR3 reads CASGQDEQGSTYVQYF. The DNA of the CDR3 is TGCGCCAGCGGCCAAGATGAACAGGGAAGCACCTACGTGCAGTACTTC.

As regards this clonotype: A much larger clone lies a single base off, so this may be a read error. The chain joins TRBV6-5 to TRBJ1-6; 9 bases agree with TRBD1. Germline CDR1 reads MNHEY; CDR2 reads SVGAGI. V lost 7 bases and J lost 5; bases outside the gene matches: 9. CDR3 length: 16 residues. The CDR3 DNA reads TGTGCCAGCAATACCAAGGGGACAGGGAATAATTCACCCCTCCACTTT. This translates into CASNTKGTGNNSPLHF.

With respect to this clonotype: Since a much larger clone is just one base distant, this may be a read error. The chain carries TRBV6-6 and TRBJ1-2; tentatively, D is TRBD1 (5 bases). The germline V and J ends were trimmed by 7 bases and 4 bases, with 13 bases remaining between them. Germline values: CDR1 MNHNY, CDR2 SVGAGI (reference sequence). This CDR3 has 13 amino acids. CDR3 residues: CASTGRLSYGYTF. For the CDR3, the DNA is TGTGCCAGCACAGGGAGGCTTAGCTATGGCTACACCTTC.